This TCR beta chain emerged from a study of glioma-infiltrating T cells. Findings of the study overall: Tissue and blood shared very few CDR3 sequences. Tissue-blood divergence was below expectation in non-neoplastic patients, above in gliomas.

The CDR3 runs 15 residues. The V gene's germline CDR1 is MDHEN and CDR2 SYDVKM. The V end lost 3 bases, the J end lost 3 bases, and 14 bases lay between the germline ends. A remark on this clonotype: The antigen is not known. This may arise from a read error, as a much more abundant clone is one base away.

The iRepertoire nested amplicon-rescue multiplex PCR amplified TCR alpha and beta CDR3s from RNA. Tissue mRNA or PBMC total RNA, about 95-450 ng, went into one-step reverse transcription and amplification. TCRdb re-derived calls from the multiplex PCR reads in MiXCR, one entry per CDR3 protein. The table lists under 130,000 distinct CDR3 sequences, 25% to 35% of them singletons. The clonotype comes from a human donor with low-grade glioma or glioblastoma, undergoing nonglioma brain surgery, or in good health (not recorded which). V is TRBV28 and J is TRBJ2-5, with D perhaps TRBD1 or TRBD2 (5 bases each). The sequenced sample consisted of glioma tissue, nonneoplastic brain tissue, or PBMCs (not recorded which). CDR3 region: CASSFPRRGEETQYF. In DNA, the CDR3 is TGTGCCAGCAGTTTCCCCAGGCGAGGGGAAGAGACCCAGTACTTC.